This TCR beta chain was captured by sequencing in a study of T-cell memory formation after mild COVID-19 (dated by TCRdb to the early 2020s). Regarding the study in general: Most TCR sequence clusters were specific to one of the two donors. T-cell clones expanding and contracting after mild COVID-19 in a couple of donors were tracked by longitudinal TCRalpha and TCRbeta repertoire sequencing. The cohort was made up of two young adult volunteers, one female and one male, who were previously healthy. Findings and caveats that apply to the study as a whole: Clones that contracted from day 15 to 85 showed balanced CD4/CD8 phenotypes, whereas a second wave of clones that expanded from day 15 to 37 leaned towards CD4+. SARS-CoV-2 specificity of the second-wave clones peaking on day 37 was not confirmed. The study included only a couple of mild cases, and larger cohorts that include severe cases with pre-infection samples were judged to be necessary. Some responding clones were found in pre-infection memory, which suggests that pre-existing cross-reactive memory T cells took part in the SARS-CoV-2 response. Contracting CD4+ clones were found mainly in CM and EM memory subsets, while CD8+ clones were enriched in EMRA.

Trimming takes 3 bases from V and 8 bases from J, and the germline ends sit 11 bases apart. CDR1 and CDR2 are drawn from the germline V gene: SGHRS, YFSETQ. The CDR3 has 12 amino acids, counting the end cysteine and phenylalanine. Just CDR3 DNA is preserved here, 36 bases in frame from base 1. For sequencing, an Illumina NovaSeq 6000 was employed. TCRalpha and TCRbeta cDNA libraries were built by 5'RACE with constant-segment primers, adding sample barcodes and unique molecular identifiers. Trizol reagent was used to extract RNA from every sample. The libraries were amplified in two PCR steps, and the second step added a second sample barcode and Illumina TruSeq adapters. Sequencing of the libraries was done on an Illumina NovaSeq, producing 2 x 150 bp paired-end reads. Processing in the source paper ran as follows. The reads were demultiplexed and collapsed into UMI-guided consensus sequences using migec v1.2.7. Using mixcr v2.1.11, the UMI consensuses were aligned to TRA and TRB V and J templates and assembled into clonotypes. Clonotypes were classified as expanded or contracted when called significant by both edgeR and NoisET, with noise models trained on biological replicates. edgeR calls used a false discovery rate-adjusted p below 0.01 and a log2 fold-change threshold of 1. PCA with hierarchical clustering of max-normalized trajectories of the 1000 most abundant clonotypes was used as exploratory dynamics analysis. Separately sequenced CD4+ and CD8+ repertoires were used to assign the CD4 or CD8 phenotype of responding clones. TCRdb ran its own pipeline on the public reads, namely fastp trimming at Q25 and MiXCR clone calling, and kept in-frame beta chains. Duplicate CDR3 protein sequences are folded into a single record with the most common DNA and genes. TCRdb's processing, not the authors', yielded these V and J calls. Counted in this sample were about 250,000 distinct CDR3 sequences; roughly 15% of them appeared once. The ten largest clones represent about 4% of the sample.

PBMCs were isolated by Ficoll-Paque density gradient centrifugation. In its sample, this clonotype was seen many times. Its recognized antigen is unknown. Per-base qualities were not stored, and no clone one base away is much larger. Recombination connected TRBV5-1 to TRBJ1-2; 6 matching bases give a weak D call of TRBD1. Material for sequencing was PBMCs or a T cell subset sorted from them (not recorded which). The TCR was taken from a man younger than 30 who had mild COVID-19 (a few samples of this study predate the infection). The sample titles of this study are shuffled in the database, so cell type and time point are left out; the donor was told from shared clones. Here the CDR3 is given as CASSYDRRGYTF. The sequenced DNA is TGCGCCAGCAGCTACGACAGGCGGGGCTACACCTTC.